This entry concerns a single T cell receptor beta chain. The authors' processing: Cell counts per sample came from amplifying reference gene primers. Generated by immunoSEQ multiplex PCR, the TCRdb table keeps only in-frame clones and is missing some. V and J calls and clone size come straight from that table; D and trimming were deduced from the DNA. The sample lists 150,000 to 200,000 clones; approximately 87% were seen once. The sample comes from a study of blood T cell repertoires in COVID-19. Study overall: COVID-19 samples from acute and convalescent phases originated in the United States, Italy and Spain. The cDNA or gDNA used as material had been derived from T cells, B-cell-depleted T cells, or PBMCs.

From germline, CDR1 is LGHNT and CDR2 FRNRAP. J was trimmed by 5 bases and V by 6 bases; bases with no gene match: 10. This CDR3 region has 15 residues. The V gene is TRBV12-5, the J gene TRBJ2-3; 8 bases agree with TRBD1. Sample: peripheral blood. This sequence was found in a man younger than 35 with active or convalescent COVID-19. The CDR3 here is CASGQGTGRGDTQYF. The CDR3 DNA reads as TGTGCTAGTGGCCAGGGGACAGGCAGAGGAGATACGCAGTATTTT.